Listed below are T cell receptor beta chains from one sample, sequenced in a study of CD8 T cells in Susac syndrome. TCRdb fed the immunoSEQ multiplex PCR reads into MiXCR, producing one record per CDR3 protein. Found here are more than 250,000 distinct CDR3 sequences, approximately 90% of them singletons; the top ten hold about 0.07%. Sequencing was done on a sample of CD4+ T cells from PBMCs. These receptors originate from a human donor with multiple sclerosis. The CDR3 runs from the conserved cysteine through the conserved F or W.

v_call cdr3_length cdr3_aa
TRBV30 15 CAWGGPGGSTDTQYF
TRBV5-6 15 CASSPLTGSTDTQYF
TRBV2 14 CASSGSSTGNTIYF
TRBV7-9 14 CASSLNGLDYGYTF
TRBV9 15 CASSVGQMRNTEAFF
TRBV3-1 14 CASSLPQGRETQYF
TRBV3-1 13 CASSTIIGGGQYF
TRBV18 17 CASSLGPSGGRTGELFF
TRBV6-6 14 CASSQGQPHQPQHF
TRBV2 14 CASSESYSNQPQHF
TRBV12-5 11 CASGRTDTQYF
TRBV19 14 CASSLTSEGYEQYF
TRBV5-1 15 CASSLGQGPYNEQFF
TRBV7-7 16 CASSLLVGGNTGELFF
TRBV3-1 17 CASSQEAYGLHQETQYF
TRBV5-1 13 CASTRNREETQYF
TRBV6-1 16 CASSRGPGGGEETQYF
TRBV3-1 21 CASSQVMPGQGKLLGANVLTF
TRBV20-1 12 CSARRRGTEAFF
TRBV4-1 17 CASSQGPSRSLVNEQFF
TRBV19 15 CASSITRTGQETQYF
TRBV20-1 12 CSVSGETGELFF
TRBV12-3/TRBV12-4 12 CASKIANTEAFF
TRBV2 14 CASSENRQVYGYTF
TRBV4-2 15 CASRLTRDQPYEQYF
TRBV7-3 14 CASSMDTGGRSYTF
TRBV29-1 11 CSVESGEGYTF